This T cell receptor (beta chain) appears in the sequencing data of a study of cytomegalovirus exposure and HLA in healthy donors. General observations from the study: A later analysis associated under 20,000 TCR beta sequences with HLA alleles at a 0.05 false discovery rate. High specificity and sensitivity for cytomegalovirus status were reported for the classifier. As immune exposure information, only CMV serostatus was available.

Germline CDR1 and CDR2: SGHTA and FQGTGA. The CDR3 runs 14 residues. V lost 2 bases and J lost 1, with 6 bases in between. Remarks on this clone: The target antigen is unknown.

The PCR ran on 60 Vbeta and 13 Jbeta primers. Produced via immunoSEQ multiplex PCR; TCRdb's table is partial and in-frame only. Of some 270,000 clones in the sample, around 90% were seen once. J is TRBJ1-3 and V is TRBV7-3; weak D call: TRBD1 (5 bases). Material for sequencing was PBMCs. The receptor's source is a girl aged 2 to 9 in good health and CMV-seronegative. The CDR3 sequence: CASSLSGSGNTIYF. CDR3 sequence (DNA): TGTGCCAGCAGCTTATCAGGGTCTGGAAACACCATATATTTT.